The rows below give T cell receptor beta chains drawn from one sample of a study of blood T cell repertoires in COVID-19. Data came from immunoSEQ multiplex PCR; TCRdb stores just in-frame clones and leaves some out. The sample has 130,000 or so clones, around 88% seen once. The sample taken for sequencing was peripheral blood. Source of these receptors: a man older than 75 with active or convalescent COVID-19. Each CDR3 is given with its conserved first and last residue. The order of the fields is V gene, clone size, CDR3 protein. Clone size is not always given. Where it is, it says once, few, many or a class for expanded clones.

TRBV7-2,NA,CASSSRGIGTQYF
TRBV3-1/TRBV3-2,NA,CASSQGLVREQFF
TRBV3-1/TRBV3-2,NA,CASSQEINTYGYTF
TRBV5-6,NA,CASRQGTGRYEQYF
TRBV7-8,NA,CASKGGQGEWNSPLHF
TRBV11-1,NA,CASSRDSNTGELFF
TRBV28,NA,CASSLAVQETQYF
TRBV4-3,NA,CASSQDNWLASPEQYF
TRBV5-8,NA,CASSVGTGVTGELFF
TRBV6-5,NA,CASSRNRVSGNTIYF
TRBV15,NA,CATSRDGPGAIDTQYF
TRBV24-1,NA,CATSDFKTGNTGELFF
TRBV4-2,once,CASSQSQTDSPLHF
TRBV19,once,CASRGSGGHYGYTF
TRBV19,NA,CASSPSTANYGYTF
TRBV7-2,once,CASSSAKGSGGLGWNIQYF
TRBV28,NA,CASRSGDRGPDLHF
TRBV19,NA,CASSIGLNNEKLFF
TRBV9,NA,CASSVGGGAPYEQYF
TRBV7-9,NA,CASSKAGGETQYF
TRBV6-1,NA,CASSEANSYEKLFF
TRBV19,NA,CASTLAGVAGELFF
TRBV5-1,NA,CASSLTGRDSPLHF
TRBV11-1,NA,CASSPTSGGNIQYF
TRBV2,NA,CASSNSYEQYF
TRBV7-8,NA,CASSDSGGHDEQFF
TRBV15,NA,CATRLDRISGNTIYF
TRBV4-2,NA,CASSPRTRINLAGGGSSYEQYF
TRBV27,NA,CASSTPRGTEAFF
TRBV6-5,NA,CASSSTGTANNSPLHF
TRBV6-1,NA,CASSRTGDQPQHF
TRBV30,NA,CAWSPQGGNQPQHF
TRBV5-1,NA,CASSPDTARGAYNEQFF
TRBV4-3,NA,CASSHPRTGVYGYTF
TRBV29-1,NA,CSVEAQGGYGYTF
TRBV13,NA,CASSLRGDEQYF
TRBV7-6,NA,CASSSPQGAQNEQFF
TRBV3-1/TRBV3-2,once,CASSHGTDYGYTF
TRBV5-4,NA,CASSLGAGANTGELFF
TRBV7-3,NA,CASSSGTSVVDTQYF
TRBV2,NA,CASTIDSGGGGYTF
TRBV11-3,NA,CASSPYQGVNEQFF
TRBV14,NA,CASSRQGRRRDYYGYTF